This T cell receptor (beta chain) was retrieved from a study of T cells after yellow fever vaccination. V was pared by 1 base and J by 2 bases, with 8 bases between. CDR1 is DFQATT, CDR2 SNEGSKA, per germline (reference sequence). The CDR3 spans 14 residues. MiXCR, applied by TCRdb to the 5' RACE reads, yields one record per CDR3 protein. The sample consists of over 300,000 distinct CDR3 sequences, 4.1% of them appearing once. The specimen comprised PBMCs, sampled 5 days after the yellow fever booster vaccination. The chain links TRBV20-1 to TRBJ2-2; D not certain. The origin of this receptor is a man younger than 35 who received the YFV17D yellow fever vaccine. In nucleotides, the CDR3 is TGCAGTGCTAGAGTCATGAGCAACACCGGGGAGCTGTTTTTT. Encoded protein: CSARVMSNTGELFF.